This T cell receptor beta chain was captured by sequencing in a study of T cells after yellow fever vaccination. Study-level background: Fractions with few cells were prepared using SMART-Seq v4 Ultra Low Input.

The V gene lost 5 bases and the J gene lost 7 bases, with 24 bases spanning the gap. The CDR3 is made up of 16 amino acids. The V gene's germline CDR1 is DFQATT and CDR2 SNEGSKA (reference sequence). Overall study results and limits: Weaker in magnitude, the secondary response showed a faster peak on day 5 versus 15. Primary-vaccination clones mostly resurfaced post-booster (around 95% CD4, about 87% CD8).

TCRdb re-analysed the 5' RACE reads in MiXCR, keeping a single row per CDR3 protein. The sample shows 450,000 to 650,000 distinct CDR3 sequences, around an eighth of them seen only once. This clonotype was found a few times. Its cognate antigen is unknown. The material sequenced was PBMCs, taken on the day of the yellow fever booster vaccination. The genes are TRBV20-1 and TRBJ2-1; perhaps TRBD2 as D (5 bases). This TCR was recovered from a man aged 25-40 years who received the YFV17D yellow fever vaccine. CDR3 sequence reads: CSASRLGGPEGNEQFF. The DNA of the CDR3 is TGCAGTGCTTCCCGATTGGGCGGTCCCGAGGGAAATGAGCAGTTCTTC.